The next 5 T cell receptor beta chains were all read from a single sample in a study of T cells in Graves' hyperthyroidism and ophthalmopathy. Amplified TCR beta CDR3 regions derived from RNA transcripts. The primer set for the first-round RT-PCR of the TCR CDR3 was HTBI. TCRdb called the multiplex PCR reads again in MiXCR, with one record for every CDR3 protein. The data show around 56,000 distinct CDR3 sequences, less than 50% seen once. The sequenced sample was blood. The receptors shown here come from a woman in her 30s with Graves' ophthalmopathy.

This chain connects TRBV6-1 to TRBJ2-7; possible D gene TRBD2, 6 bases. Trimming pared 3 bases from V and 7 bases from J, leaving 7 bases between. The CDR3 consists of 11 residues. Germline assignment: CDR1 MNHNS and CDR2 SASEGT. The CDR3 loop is CASSDLAEQYF. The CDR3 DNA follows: TGTGCCAGCAGTGACCTAGCGGAGCAGTACTTC.

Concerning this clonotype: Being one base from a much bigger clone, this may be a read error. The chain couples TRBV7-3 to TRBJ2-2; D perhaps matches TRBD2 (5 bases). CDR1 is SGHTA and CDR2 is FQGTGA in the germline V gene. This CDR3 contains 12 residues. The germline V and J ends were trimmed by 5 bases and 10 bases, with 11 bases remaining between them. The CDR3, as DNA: TGTGCCAGCAGCCTCGGGGTGGAGGAGCTGTTTTTT. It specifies CASSLGVEELFF.

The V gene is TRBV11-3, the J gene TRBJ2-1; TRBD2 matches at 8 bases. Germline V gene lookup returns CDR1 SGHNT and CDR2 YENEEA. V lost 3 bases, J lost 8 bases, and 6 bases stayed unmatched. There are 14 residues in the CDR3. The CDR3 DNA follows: TGTGCCAGCAGCTTTCTTAGCGGGATACATGAGCAGTTCTTC. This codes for CASSFLSGIHEQFF.

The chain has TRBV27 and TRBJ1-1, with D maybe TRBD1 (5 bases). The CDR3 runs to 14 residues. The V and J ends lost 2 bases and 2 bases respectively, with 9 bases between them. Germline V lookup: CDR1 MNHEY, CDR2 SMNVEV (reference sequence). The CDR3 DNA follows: TGTGCCAGCAGTTTAAGCCAGGGAAACACTGAAGCTTTCTTT. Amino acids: CASSLSQGNTEAFF.

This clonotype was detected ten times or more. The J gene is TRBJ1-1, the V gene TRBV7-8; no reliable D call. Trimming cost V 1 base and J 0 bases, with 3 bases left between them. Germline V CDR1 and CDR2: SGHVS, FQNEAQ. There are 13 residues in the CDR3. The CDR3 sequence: CASSLGMNTEAFF. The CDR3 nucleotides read TGTGCCAGCAGCTTAGGGATGAACACTGAAGCTTTCTTT. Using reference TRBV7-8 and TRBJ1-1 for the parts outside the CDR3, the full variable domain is GAGVSQSPRYKVAKRGQDVALRCDPISGHVSLFWYQQALGQGPEFLTYFQNEAQLDKSGLPSDRFFAERPEGSVSTLKIQRTQQEDSAVYLCASSLGMNTEAFFGQGTRLTVV.